This TCR beta chain was recovered during a study of cytomegalovirus exposure and HLA in healthy donors. Background on the study: In a later analysis, the roughly 120 validation repertoires were reported to have used the same platform as the 600 to 800 first-cohort repertoires. Regarding the study as a whole: The study recorded about 150 TCR beta chains that were cytomegalovirus-associated. In the 90 to 150 validation repertoires, roughly 94% of cluster scores exceeded 0, per a later analysis.

This CDR3 has 14 amino acids. V lost 4 bases to trimming and J lost 9 bases; unmatched junction nucleotides: 9. Germline CDR1 reads SGHNT; CDR2 reads YYREEE (reference sequence). Here immunoSEQ multiplex PCR was the method, and the copy in TCRdb shows in-frame clones only, minus some. Among 150,000 or so clones listed, 80% to 85% were seen once. A note on this clone: Its antigen remains unknown.

V usage is TRBV5-4 and J usage is TRBJ1-5, with 8 bases lining up with TRBD1. The sequencing sample was made of PBMCs. The source of this sequence is a man aged 30 to 39 in good health and CMV-seropositive. In nucleotides, the CDR3 is TGTGCCAGCAGCGTGATGGACAGGGCGGGGCCCCAGCATTTT. Amino acid sequence: CASSVMDRAGPQHF.